Following are 14 T cell receptor beta chains from one sample sequenced in a study of blood T cell repertoires in COVID-19. The protocol was immunoSEQ multiplex PCR, while the TCRdb copy is restricted to in-frame clones and leaves out a portion. The table has over 150,000 clones, around 86% seen once. The sample taken for sequencing was peripheral blood. These receptors all come from a man aged 60 to 75 with COVID-19, enrolled during active disease.

This chain links TRBV7-6 with TRBJ1-3, with a tentative D call TRBD1 (5 bases). Germline assignment: CDR1 SGHVS and CDR2 FNYEAQ. With 5 bases removed from V and 0 bases from J, the gap between germline ends came to 14 bases. The CDR3 sequence is 16 residues long. Here the CDR3 reads CASSPGGRLSGNTIYF. CDR3 bases: TGTGCCAGCAGCCCCGGGGGGAGGCTCTCTGGAAACACCATATATTTT.

CDR3 DNA sequence: TGTGCCAGCAGCTTAACGTCCGACAGGCAAGAGACCCAGTACTTC. Its translation is CASSLTSDRQETQYF. The rearrangement joins TRBV7-3 to TRBJ2-5, with D perhaps TRBD1 (6 bases). V shed 0 bases and J shed 2 bases, with 10 bases lying between them. Germline V lookup: CDR1 SGHTA, CDR2 FQGTGA. This CDR3 region has 15 residues.

V gene TRBV27 combines with J gene TRBJ1-6; a weak D match, TRBD1 (5 bases). CDR1 MNHEY and CDR2 SMNVEV come from the germline V gene (reference sequence). This CDR3 is 17 amino acids long. V lost 6 bases and J 5 bases, leaving 20 bases between the germline ends. CDR3 sequence: CASSSPGWGSNNSPLHF. The CDR3 DNA follows: TGTGCCAGCAGCTCCCCAGGGTGGGGAAGTAATAATTCACCCCTCCACTTT.

Remarks on this clone: Other DNA variants within this sample encode the same CDR3. The rearrangement uses TRBV20-1 and TRBJ1-1; no clear D. Trimming shortened V by 6 bases and J by 1 base, and 6 bases separated the two germline ends. The germline V gene encodes CDR1 DFQATT and CDR2 SNEGSKA (reference sequence). This CDR3 spans 11 amino acids. In nucleotides, the CDR3 is TGCAGTGCCGCAGGGAACACTGAAGCTTTCTTT. Amino acid sequence: CSAAGNTEAFF.

This chain joins TRBV24-1 and TRBJ2-3, with 8 bases identical to TRBD1. The CDR3 length is 17 residues. The germline CDR1 and CDR2 sequences are KGHDR and SFDVKD. The ends lost 3 bases at V and 0 bases at J; junction bases unmatched: 7. CDR3 sequence (DNA): TGTGCCACCAGTGATCAGAACAGGGGGAGAAGCACAGATACGCAGTATTTT. Its protein product is CATSDQNRGRSTDTQYF.

This chain uses TRBV7-2 with TRBJ2-7; tentatively, D is TRBD1 (6 bases). Germline V gives CDR1 SGHTA, CDR2 FQGNSA. This CDR3 has 12 amino acids. Between the trimmed V and J ends, which lost 5 bases and 6 bases, there was a span of 11 bases. The CDR3 DNA sequence: TGTGCCAGCAGCCGGTGGGGGCGCGAGCAGTACTTC. Translating it yields CASSRWGREQYF.

The chain couples TRBV27 to TRBJ2-7, with 8 bases matching TRBD2. The CDR3 covers 14 residues. CDR1 and CDR2 from the germline V gene are MNHEY and SMNVEV (reference sequence). J gave up 3 bases and V 4 bases, and 5 bases lay outside the gene matches. CDR3 residues: CASSYGAGVYEQYF. In DNA form, the CDR3 reads TGTGCCAGCAGTTATGGAGCGGGGGTCTACGAGCAGTACTTC.

This clone was seen a few times. The rearrangement uses TRBV28 and TRBJ1-1; D not resolved. The length of the CDR3 is 11 residues. Germline V gene sequence: CDR1 MDHEN, CDR2 SYDVKM. Trimming removed 3 bases from V and 11 bases from J, with 10 bases in between. The CDR3 sequence: CASSFAGMAFF. CDR3 DNA sequence: TGTGCCAGCAGTTTTGCGGGGATGGCTTTCTTT. The whole variable domain, filled in from reference TRBV28 and TRBJ1-1, reads DVKVTQSSRYLVKRTGEKVFLECVQDMDHENMFWYRQDPGLGLRLIYFSYDVKMKEKGDIPEGYSVSREKKERFSLILESASTNQTSMYLCASSFAGMAFFGQGTRLTVV.

This rearrangement joins TRBV7-2 to TRBJ2-2; unclear D gene. The germline gives CDR1 SGHTA, CDR2 FQGNSA. V lost 1 base, J lost 4 bases, and 10 bases lay in between. The CDR3 length is 15 residues. CDR3 amino acids: CASSLDYRSTGELFF. The CDR3 nucleotides read TGTGCCAGCAGCTTAGATTATAGGAGCACCGGGGAGCTGTTTTTT.

The rearrangement links TRBV7-2 to TRBJ1-1; 8 bases fit TRBD1. Trimming cost V 3 bases and J 1 base; bases outside gene matches: 4. There are 15 residues in the CDR3. The germline gives CDR1 SGHTA, CDR2 FQGNSA. This chain's CDR3 is CASSFDDRGNTEAFF. The DNA for the CDR3 is TGTGCCAGCAGCTTCGATGACAGGGGGAACACTGAAGCTTTCTTT.

The rearrangement links TRBV6-5 to TRBJ1-3, with 8 bases matching TRBD1. In germline, CDR1 is MNHEY, CDR2 SVGAGI. J lost 2 bases, V lost 0 bases, and 3 bases had no gene match. The CDR3 contains 16 residues. CDR3 sequence (DNA): TGTGCCAGCAGTTACTCGGACAGGGCGGCTGGAAACACCATATATTTT. The encoded protein is CASSYSDRAAGNTIYF.

This clone was seen only once. The V gene is TRBV7-9, the J gene TRBJ2-3, with 10 bases aligning to TRBD2. Per germline, CDR1 SEHNR and CDR2 FQNEAQ (reference sequence). V lost 2 bases and J lost 4; bases outside the gene matches: 9. The CDR3 has 17 residues. Here the CDR3 DNA reads TGTGCCAGCAGCTTATGGGCTAGCGGGAGTGGCGCAGATACGCAGTATTTT. It codes for CASSLWASGSGADTQYF. Full variable domain (missing parts from reference TRBV7-9 and TRBJ2-3): DTGVSQNPRHKITKRGQNVTFRCDPISEHNRLYWYRQTLGQGPEFLTYFQNEAQLEKSRLLSDRFSAERPKGSFSTLEIQRTEQGDSAMYLCASSLWASGSGADTQYFGPGTRLTVL.

This chain links TRBV10-2 with TRBJ1-5; 9 bases map to TRBD1. The CDR3 has 14 residues. Germline V gene data show CDR1 as WSHSY and CDR2 as SAAADI. With 6 bases clipped from V and 4 bases from J, the junction kept 4 bases outside the gene matches. CDR3 residues: CASRRGQGNQPQHF. As DNA, the CDR3 is TGCGCCAGCAGGAGAGGACAGGGGAATCAGCCCCAGCATTTT.

The gene calls are TRBV27 and TRBJ1-4, with 7 bases lining up with TRBD1. J lost 4 bases, V lost 6 bases, and 8 bases had no gene match. CDR1 MNHEY and CDR2 SMNVEV come from the germline V gene (reference sequence). CDR3 size: 15 residues. CDR3 coding DNA: TGTGCCAGCAGACAACGACAGGGCCTTAATGAAAAACTGTTTTTT. It specifies CASRQRQGLNEKLFF.